The 9 T cell receptor beta chains below were found in one sample sequenced in a study of control samples from healthy donors and cancer patients. Measured with immunoSEQ multiplex PCR; TCRdb has only the in-frame clones, and not every one. Here the sample spans about 89,000 clones, under 90% being singletons. The source material was blood. These receptors all stem from a woman aged 40-49 years in good health.

The chain links TRBV4-3 to TRBJ2-3; 7 bases line up with TRBD2. The CDR3 has 17 residues. Germline V gives CDR1 LGHNA, CDR2 YSLEER. With V trimmed by 2 bases and J by 4 bases, 12 bases remained unmatched. As DNA, the CDR3 is TGCGCCAGCAGCCAATCCCCCCAGCGGGGCGTCTCAGATACGCAGTATTTT. Amino acids: CASSQSPQRGVSDTQYF.

Only a few counts were recorded for this clone. The J gene is TRBJ1-1, the V gene TRBV10-3, with unresolved D. The germline V gene encodes CDR1 ENHRY and CDR2 SYGVKD. V gave up 3 bases and J gave up 5 bases, with 13 bases separating them. This CDR3 contains 14 residues. CDR3 bases: TGTGCCATCAGTGATTCACTTGGGCAGACTGAAGCTTTCTTT. It encodes CAISDSLGQTEAFF.

The rearrangement links TRBV7-2 to TRBJ1-6; the D gene is possibly TRBD1 (5 bases). V lost 4 bases, J lost 6 bases, and 16 bases lay in between. Germline lookup yields CDR1 SGHTA and CDR2 FQGNSA. The CDR3 is 16 residues long. CDR3 DNA sequence: TGTGCCAGCAGCTCTGGATCAGGGTGGACTAATTCACCCCTCCACTTT. Its protein product is CASSSGSGWTNSPLHF.

The chain carries TRBV7-2 and TRBJ2-7; 7 bases align to TRBD2. The germline V gene encodes CDR1 SGHTA and CDR2 FQGNSA. Trimming at V came to 5 bases and at J to 4 bases, leaving 5 bases not matched to a gene. The CDR3 has 13 residues. The chain's CDR3 is CASSPRTSYEQYF. The CDR3 DNA reads TGTGCCAGCAGCCCCCGGACTAGTTACGAGCAGTACTTC.

The sample holds one count of this clone. The chain uses TRBV30 and TRBJ1-1, with D unresolved. Germline CDR1 reads GTSNPN; CDR2 reads SVGIG (reference sequence). There are 15 residues in the CDR3. V dropped 4 bases and J dropped 0 bases, with 15 bases sitting between them. The CDR3 here is CAWTRGGDLNTEAFF. CDR3 DNA: TGTGCCTGGACCCGGGGAGGCGACCTGAACACTGAAGCTTTCTTT.

This clone was picked up one time. The rearrangement links TRBV5-1 to TRBJ2-1, with D possibly matching TRBD2 (5 bases). The CDR3 has 13 amino acids. Trimming left V 4 bases short and J 10 bases short, with 15 bases between. Germline CDR1 reads SGHRS; CDR2 reads YFSETQ. The CDR3, as DNA: TGCGCCAGCAGCACGGGCTTTTTAGCGGAGCAGTTCTTC. Its translation: CASSTGFLAEQFF.

This chain connects TRBV13 to TRBJ2-2; 10 bases are shared with TRBD2. This CDR3 comprises 16 residues. J gave up 5 bases and V 0 bases, and 3 bases lay outside the gene matches. CDR1 and CDR2 (germline): PRHDT, FYEKMQ (reference sequence). CDR3 protein: CASSLGLAGQTGELFF. The CDR3 bases are TGTGCCAGCAGCTTAGGACTAGCGGGGCAAACCGGGGAGCTGTTTTTT.

This sequence joins TRBV6-5 and TRBJ2-3; TRBD2 matches at 7 bases. The CDR3 contains 14 residues. The V segment lost 6 bases and the J segment 1 base; nucleotides outside the gene matches: 4. Germline lookup yields CDR1 MNHEY and CDR2 SVGAGI. Here the CDR3 reads CASRESGGTDTQYF. DNA of the CDR3: TGTGCCAGCAGGGAGAGCGGGGGCACAGATACGCAGTATTTT.

This clone is categorized as medium-sized. The chain recombines TRBV7-2 with TRBJ2-7, with D hard to call. Per the germline V gene, CDR1 is SGHTA and CDR2 is FQGNSA. Trimming cost V 1 base and J 6 bases, with 7 bases left between them. The CDR3 has 12 residues. In DNA, the CDR3 is TGTGCCAGCAGCTTAGGTCTCGGCGAGCAGTACTTC. It codes for CASSLGLGEQYF.